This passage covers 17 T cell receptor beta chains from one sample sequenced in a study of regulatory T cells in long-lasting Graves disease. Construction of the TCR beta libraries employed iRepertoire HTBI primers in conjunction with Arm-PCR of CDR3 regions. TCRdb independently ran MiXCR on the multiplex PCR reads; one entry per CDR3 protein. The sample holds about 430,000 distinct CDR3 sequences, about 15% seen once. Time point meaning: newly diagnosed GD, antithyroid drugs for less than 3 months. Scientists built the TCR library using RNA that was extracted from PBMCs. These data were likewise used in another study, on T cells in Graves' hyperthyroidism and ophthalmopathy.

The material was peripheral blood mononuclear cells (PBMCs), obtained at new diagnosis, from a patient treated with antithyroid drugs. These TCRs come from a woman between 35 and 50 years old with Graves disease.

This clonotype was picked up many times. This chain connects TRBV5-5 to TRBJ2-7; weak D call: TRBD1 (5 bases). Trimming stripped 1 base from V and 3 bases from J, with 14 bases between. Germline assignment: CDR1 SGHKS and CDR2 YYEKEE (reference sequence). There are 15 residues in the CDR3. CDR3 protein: CASSLMRQTDYEQYF. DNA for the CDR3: TGTGCCAGCAGCTTGATGAGACAGACGGACTACGAGCAGTACTTC.

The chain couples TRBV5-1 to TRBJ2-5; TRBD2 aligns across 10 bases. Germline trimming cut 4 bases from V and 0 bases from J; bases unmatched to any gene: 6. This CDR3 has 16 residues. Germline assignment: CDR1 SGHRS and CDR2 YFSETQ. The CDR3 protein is CASSTGLADYQETQYF. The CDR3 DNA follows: TGCGCCAGCAGCACTGGACTAGCGGACTACCAAGAGACCCAGTACTTC. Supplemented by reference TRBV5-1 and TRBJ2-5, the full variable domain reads KAGVTQTPRYLIKTRGQQVTLSCSPISGHRSVSWYQQTPGQGLQFLFEYFSETQRNKGNFPGRFSGRQFSNSRSEMNVSTLELGDSALYLCASSTGLADYQETQYFGPGTRLLVL.

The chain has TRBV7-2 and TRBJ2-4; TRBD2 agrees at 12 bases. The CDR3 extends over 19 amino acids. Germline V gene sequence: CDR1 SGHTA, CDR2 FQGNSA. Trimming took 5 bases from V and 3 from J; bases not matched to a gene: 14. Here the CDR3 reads CASSATSGRPPLGKNIQYF. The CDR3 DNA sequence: TGTGCCAGCAGCGCAACTAGCGGGAGGCCTCCTTTGGGCAAAAACATTCAGTACTTC.

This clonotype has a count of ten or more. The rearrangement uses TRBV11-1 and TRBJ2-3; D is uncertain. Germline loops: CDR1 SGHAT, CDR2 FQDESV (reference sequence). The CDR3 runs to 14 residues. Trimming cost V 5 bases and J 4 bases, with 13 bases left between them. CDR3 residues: CASSLPDVADTQYF. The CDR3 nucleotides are TGTGCCAGCAGCCTTCCGGACGTTGCAGATACGCAGTATTTT.

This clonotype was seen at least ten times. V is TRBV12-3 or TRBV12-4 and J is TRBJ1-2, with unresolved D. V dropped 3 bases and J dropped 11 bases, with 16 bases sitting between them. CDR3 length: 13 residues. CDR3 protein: CASSFRPEIAYTF. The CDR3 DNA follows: TGTGCCAGCAGTTTTCGCCCGGAAATTGCTTACACCTTC.

The CDR3 nucleotides read TGCGCCAGCAGGGTCACAGGGGCGAGGGAGACCCAGTACTTC. Its translation is CASRVTGARETQYF. The chain has TRBV10-2 and TRBJ2-5; 7 bases are shared with TRBD1. The trim removed 6 bases at V and 5 bases at J, leaving 9 bases unmatched. The CDR3 loop spans 14 amino acids. The germline gives CDR1 WSHSY, CDR2 SAAADI.

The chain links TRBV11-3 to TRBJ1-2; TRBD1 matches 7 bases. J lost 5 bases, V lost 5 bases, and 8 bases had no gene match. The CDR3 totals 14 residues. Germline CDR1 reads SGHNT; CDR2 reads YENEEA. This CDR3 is CASSPMDRTYGYTF. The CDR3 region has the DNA TGTGCCAGCAGCCCAATGGACAGGACATATGGCTACACCTTC.

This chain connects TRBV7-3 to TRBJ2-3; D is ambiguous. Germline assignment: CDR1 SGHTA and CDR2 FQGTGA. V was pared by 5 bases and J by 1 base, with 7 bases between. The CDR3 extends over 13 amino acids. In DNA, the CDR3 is TGTGCCAGCAGCGAGACGGGCACAGATACGCAGTATTTT. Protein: CASSETGTDTQYF.

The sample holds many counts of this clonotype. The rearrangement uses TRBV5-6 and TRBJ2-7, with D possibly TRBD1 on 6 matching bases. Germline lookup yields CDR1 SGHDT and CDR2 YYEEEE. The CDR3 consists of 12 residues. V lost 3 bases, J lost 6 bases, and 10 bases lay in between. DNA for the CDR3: TGTGCCAGCAGCTGGGACATCGCCGAGCAGTACTTC. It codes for CASSWDIAEQYF.

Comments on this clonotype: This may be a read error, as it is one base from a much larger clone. CDR3 sequence reads: CARSYGINTGELFF. The CDR3 DNA follows: TGTGCCCGCAGTTATGGGATAAACACCGGGGAGCTGTTTTTT. The V gene is TRBV6-8, the J gene TRBJ2-2, with no clear D. The CDR3 covers 14 residues. Germline-derived CDR1 and CDR2 are MNHGY and SAAAGT.

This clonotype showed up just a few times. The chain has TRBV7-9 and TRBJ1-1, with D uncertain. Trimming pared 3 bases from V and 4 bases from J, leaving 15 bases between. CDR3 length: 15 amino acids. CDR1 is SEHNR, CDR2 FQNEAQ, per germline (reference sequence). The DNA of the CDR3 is TGTGCCAGCAGCTTGTCGGGCCAGAGTGGCACTGAAGCTTTCTTT. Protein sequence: CASSLSGQSGTEAFF.

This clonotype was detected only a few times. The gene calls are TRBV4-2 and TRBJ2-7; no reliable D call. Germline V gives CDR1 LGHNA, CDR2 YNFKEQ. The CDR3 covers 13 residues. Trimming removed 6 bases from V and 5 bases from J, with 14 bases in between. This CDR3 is CASSSGPGDEQYF. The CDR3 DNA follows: TGTGCCAGCAGTTCCGGACCTGGGGACGAGCAGTACTTC.

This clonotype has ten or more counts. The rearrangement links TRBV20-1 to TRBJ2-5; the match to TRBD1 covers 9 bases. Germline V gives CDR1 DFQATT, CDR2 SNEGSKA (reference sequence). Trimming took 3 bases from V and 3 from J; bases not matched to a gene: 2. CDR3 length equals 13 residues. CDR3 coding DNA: TGCAGTGCTAGGAGGACAGGGGAAGAGACCCAGTACTTC. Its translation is CSARRTGEETQYF.

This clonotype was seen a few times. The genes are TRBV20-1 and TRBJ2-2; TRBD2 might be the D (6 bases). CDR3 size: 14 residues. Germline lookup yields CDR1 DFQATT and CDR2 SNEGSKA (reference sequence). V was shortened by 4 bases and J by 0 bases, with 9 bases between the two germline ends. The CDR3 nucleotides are TGCAGTGCTAAGGGACTCTCGAACACCGGGGAGCTGTTTTTT. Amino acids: CSAKGLSNTGELFF.

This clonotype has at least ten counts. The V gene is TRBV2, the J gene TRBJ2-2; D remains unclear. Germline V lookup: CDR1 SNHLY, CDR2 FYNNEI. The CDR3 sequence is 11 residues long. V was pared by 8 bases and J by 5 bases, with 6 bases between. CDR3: CASRVTGELFF. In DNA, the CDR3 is TGTGCCAGCCGGGTTACCGGGGAGCTGTTTTTT.

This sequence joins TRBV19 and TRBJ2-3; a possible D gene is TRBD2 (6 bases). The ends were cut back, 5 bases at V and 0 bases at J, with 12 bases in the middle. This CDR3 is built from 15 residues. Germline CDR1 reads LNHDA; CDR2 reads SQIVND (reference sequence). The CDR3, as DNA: TGTGCCAGTAGTGACTCCCGGGGGAGCACAGATACGCAGTATTTT. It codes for CASSDSRGSTDTQYF.

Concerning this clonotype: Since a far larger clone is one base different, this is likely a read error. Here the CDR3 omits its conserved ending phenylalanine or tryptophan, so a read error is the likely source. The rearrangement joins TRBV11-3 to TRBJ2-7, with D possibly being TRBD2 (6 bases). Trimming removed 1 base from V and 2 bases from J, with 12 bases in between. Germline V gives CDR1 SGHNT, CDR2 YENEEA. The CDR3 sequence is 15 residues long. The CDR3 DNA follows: TGTGCCAGCAGCTTAGTCGGGGGATCGACCTACGAGCAGTACTCC. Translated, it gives CASSLVGGSTYEQYS.